The clone carrying this T cell receptor (beta chain) was detected a few times. Its antigen is unknown. The data stem from a study of graft-versus-host responses after intestinal transplantation. Turning to the study itself: Transplantation in recipients was multivisceral, liver-intestinal, or isolated intestinal. The recipients all started with anti-thymocyte globulin induction and then took tacrolimus and steroids for around three years.

TCRdb's table, derived via immunoSEQ multiplex PCR, lists solely in-frame clones and lacks some. The table lists 70,000 or so clones, over 75% of them singletons, with around 0.37% in the top ten. Germline CDR1 is MDHEN and CDR2 is SYDVKM. The CDR3 has 16 residues. The V gene end was trimmed by 5 bases and the J gene end by 6 bases; junction bases not matched to a gene: 13. Study results and limitations: High graft-versus-host to host-versus-graft T cell clonal ratios marked allografts of patients with graft-donor macrochimerism. The marrow of recipients harbored GvH clones, and ileum or blood showed some of them first.

The TCR was taken from a human donor who was the organ donor for an intestinal transplant. The sequencing used unstimulated CD4+ T cells sorted from spleen or lymph node cells, collected before transplant. The rearrangement uses TRBV28 and TRBJ2-3; 8 nucleotides align to TRBD2. Here the CDR3 DNA reads TGTGCCAGCAGTCCCCGGGGAAGCGGGGGCCGGGATACGCAGTATTTT. Amino acids: CASSPRGSGGRDTQYF.